This TCR beta chain derives from a study of cytomegalovirus exposure and HLA in healthy donors. PCR was performed using 60 Vbeta and 13 Jbeta primers. Only in-frame clones appear in the TCRdb table, and some are missing; sequencing was by immunoSEQ multiplex PCR. The sample carries about 87,000 clones, 7.5% to 8.5% recorded once. Comment on this clone: The target antigen is unknown.

Every donor was a healthy person donating bone marrow. General study results and limits: In vitro experiments confirmed that a few CMV-associated chains were specific for CMV antigens. TCR beta chain V- and J-gene trimming was linked, in a later analysis, to a missense variant in DCLRE1C.

Deletions cut 7 bases from V and 0 bases from J, with 10 bases between. The CDR3 contains 15 residues. From germline, CDR1 is MDHEN and CDR2 SYDVKM. This sequence was found in a man aged 50-59 years in good health and CMV-seronegative. Sample: PBMCs. The chain has TRBV28 and TRBJ1-6; possible D gene TRBD1, 6 bases. The CDR3: CASKGGNSYNSPLHF. The CDR3 nucleotides read TGTGCCAGCAAGGGGGGGAACTCCTATAATTCACCCCTCCACTTT. Filled out from reference TRBV28 and TRBJ1-6, the complete variable domain reads DVKVTQSSRYLVKRTGEKVFLECVQDMDHENMFWYRQDPGLGLRLIYFSYDVKMKEKGDIPEGYSVSREKKERFSLILESASTNQTSMYLCASKGGNSYNSPLHFGNGTRLTVT.